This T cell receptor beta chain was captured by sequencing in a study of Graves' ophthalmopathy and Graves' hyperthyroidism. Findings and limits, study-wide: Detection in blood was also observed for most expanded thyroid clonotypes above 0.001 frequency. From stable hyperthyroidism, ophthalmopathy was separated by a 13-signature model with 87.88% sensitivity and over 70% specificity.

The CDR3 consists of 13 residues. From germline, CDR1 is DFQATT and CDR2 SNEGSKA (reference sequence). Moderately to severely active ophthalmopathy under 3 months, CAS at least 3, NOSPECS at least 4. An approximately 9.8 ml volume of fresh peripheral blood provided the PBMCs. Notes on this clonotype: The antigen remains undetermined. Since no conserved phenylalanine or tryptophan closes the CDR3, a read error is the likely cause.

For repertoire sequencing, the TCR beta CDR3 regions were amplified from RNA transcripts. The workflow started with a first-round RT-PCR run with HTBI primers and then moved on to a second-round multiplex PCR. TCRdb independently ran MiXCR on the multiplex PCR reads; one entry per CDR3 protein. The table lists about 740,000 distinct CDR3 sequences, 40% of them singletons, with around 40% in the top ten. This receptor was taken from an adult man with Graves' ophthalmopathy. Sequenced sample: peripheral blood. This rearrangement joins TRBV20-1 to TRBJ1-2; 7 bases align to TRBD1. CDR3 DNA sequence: TGCAGGCTTGATCCGGGACAGTCTTATGGCTACACCCTC. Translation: CRLDPGQSYGYTL.